The 29 T cell receptor beta chains listed next were all sequenced from one sample in a study of blood T cell repertoires in COVID-19 (dated by TCRdb to the early 2020s). Library generation was performed with the immunoSEQ multiplex PCR assay. This immuneACCESS table, as held by TCRdb, lists in-frame sequences with V and J called but not all clones. Of the missing ones, under half trace to an unresolved V gene in checked studies; the others have no known cause. For this sample there are approximately 500,000 clones; over 75% appear just once. The ten biggest clones cover approximately 1.8% of the sample. The material sequenced was PBMCs or T cells enriched from blood (not recorded which). These receptors were taken from a woman aged 40 to 49 who had recovered from COVID-19.

This clone has a single count. V and J are TRBV5-4 and TRBJ1-1; D possibly corresponds to TRBD1 (6 bases). The germline V gene encodes CDR1 SGHNT and CDR2 YYREEE (reference sequence). Trimming cost V 4 bases and J 2 bases, with 21 bases left between them. This CDR3 has 17 residues. Here the CDR3 DNA reads TGTGCCAGCAGCAAAACACGACACACGGGACAAAACACTGAAGCTTTCTTT. Translated, it gives CASSKTRHTGQNTEAFF.

The chain is built from TRBV28 and TRBJ1-1; no firm D call. Looked up from germline, CDR1 is MDHEN and CDR2 is SYDVKM. The length of the CDR3 is 15 residues. Trimming shortened V by 7 bases and J by 2 bases, and 17 bases separated the two germline ends. The CDR3 here is CASTPAAVANTEAFF. In nucleotides, the CDR3 is TGTGCCAGCACTCCCGCCGCGGTCGCTAACACTGAAGCTTTCTTT.

The chain is built from TRBV15 and TRBJ1-2; D unresolved. This CDR3 contains 13 residues. Germline V gene data show CDR1 as LNHNV and CDR2 as YYDKDF (reference sequence). Trimming cost V 6 bases and J 5 bases, with 13 bases left between them. DNA for the CDR3: TGTGCCACCAGGACCGGGTACGGTTATGGCTACACCTTC. Translation gives CATRTGYGYGYTF.

The rearrangement uses TRBV9 and TRBJ1-2; the D is unclear. The CDR3 runs 15 residues. The germline CDR1 and CDR2 sequences are SGDLS and YYNGEE. Trimming left V 0 bases short and J 4 bases short, with 13 bases between. In nucleotides, the CDR3 is TGTGCCAGCAGCGTAGAAGGAACGCGGGGCTATGGCTACACCTTC. This codes for CASSVEGTRGYGYTF.

This rearrangement joins TRBV29-1 to TRBJ2-7; tentatively, D is TRBD1 (7 bases). V lost 6 bases and J lost 2, with 17 bases in between. Looked up from germline, CDR1 is SQVTM and CDR2 is ANQGSEA. CDR3 length: 14 amino acids. CDR3 residues: CSVGGQSVTYEQYF. CDR3 DNA: TGCAGCGTGGGGGGACAGTCAGTTACCTACGAGCAGTACTTC.

This clone has only a few counts. The gene calls are TRBV19 and TRBJ2-2; 11 bases are a match to TRBD2. CDR3 length: 18 amino acids. Germline loops: CDR1 LNHDA, CDR2 SQIVND (reference sequence). With V trimmed by 3 bases and J by 1 base, 7 bases remained unmatched. The DNA for the CDR3 is TGTGCCAGTAGTATCGGGCTAGCGGGAGGTCGGAACACCGGGGAGCTGTTTTTT. Residues: CASSIGLAGGRNTGELFF.

The gene calls are TRBV3-1 (or the pseudogene TRBV3-2) and TRBJ2-5; TRBD2 agrees at 7 bases. With 0 bases clipped from V and 3 bases from J, the junction kept 16 bases outside the gene matches. There are 19 residues in the CDR3. Looked up from germline, CDR1 is LGHDT and CDR2 is YNNKEL (reference sequence). The CDR3 is CASSQEGTTLNLREETQYF. CDR3 coding DNA: TGTGCCAGCAGCCAAGAGGGGACTACTCTTAACCTTAGGGAAGAGACCCAGTACTTC.

This clone came up once. V and J are TRBV24-1 and TRBJ1-5, with 9 bases matching TRBD1. V lost 4 bases, J lost 5 bases, and 8 bases stayed unmatched. The germline CDR1 and CDR2 sequences are KGHDR and SFDVKD. CDR3 length: 16 amino acids. CDR3 sequence reads: CATSDESDRGDQPQHF. Here the CDR3 DNA reads TGTGCCACCAGTGACGAAAGCGACAGGGGGGATCAGCCCCAGCATTTT.

This chain joins TRBV15 and TRBJ2-5, with D tentatively TRBD2 (7 bases). This CDR3 has 12 amino acids. The V end lost 9 bases, the J end lost 1 base, and 9 bases lay between the germline ends. Germline V gene lookup returns CDR1 LNHNV and CDR2 YYDKDF (reference sequence). CDR3 DNA sequence: TGTGCCACGGGAGGGGGCCAAGAGACCCAGTACTTC. Amino acids: CATGGGQETQYF.

The rearrangement links TRBV2 to TRBJ1-5; the D gene is possibly TRBD1 (5 bases). The CDR3 covers 14 residues. Deletions cut 8 bases from V and 3 bases from J, with 14 bases between. CDR1 and CDR2 (germline): SNHLY, FYNNEI. The DNA of the CDR3 is TGTGCCAGCGGGGGGAGCGGCCCCAATCAGCCCCAGCATTTT. As protein: CASGGSGPNQPQHF.

This chain connects TRBV9 to TRBJ2-3; D is ambiguous. Trimming took off 0 bases at V and 2 bases at J, with 10 bases between the two ends. The CDR3 runs 15 residues. From germline, CDR1 is SGDLS and CDR2 YYNGEE. CDR3 nucleotide sequence: TGTGCCAGCAGCGTAGGTGGCAAAGACACAGATACGCAGTATTTT. It codes for CASSVGGKDTDTQYF.

The CDR3 coding sequence is TGTGCCAGCAGCCTCAAAGGCGGCGGGGAGCAGTACTTC. Protein: CASSLKGGGEQYF. The J gene is TRBJ2-7, the V gene TRBV11-3, with D perhaps TRBD2 (5 bases). Trimming pared 5 bases from V and 7 bases from J, leaving 15 bases between. The CDR3 is 13 amino acids. Germline V lookup: CDR1 SGHNT, CDR2 YENEEA.

The J gene is TRBJ1-6, the V gene TRBV25-1; D gene unclear. Germline V gene data show CDR1 as MGHDK and CDR2 as SYGVNS. The CDR3 length is 13 residues. Trimming took 5 bases from V and 18 from J, leaving 20 bases between them. CDR3 loop: CASSRSVIAESHF. In DNA, the CDR3 is TGTGCCAGCAGTCGCTCCGTTATTGCGGAGTCCCACTTT.

Comment on this clone: The sample holds other DNA sequences that translate to the same CDR3. The chain combines TRBV5-1 with TRBJ2-5; the D gene is possibly TRBD1 (6 bases). The germline CDR1 and CDR2 sequences are SGHRS and YFSETQ. V was trimmed by 0 bases and J by 5 bases, leaving 11 bases between them. The CDR3 contains 14 residues. The CDR3 sequence is CASSLAPGEETQYF. CDR3 bases: TGCGCCAGCAGCTTGGCTCCAGGGGAGGAGACCCAGTACTTC.

This clone was found a few times. The rearrangement uses TRBV4-3 and TRBJ1-2; D unclear. The V end lost 2 bases, the J end lost 4 bases, and 8 bases lay between the germline ends. This CDR3 has 13 amino acids. CDR1 LGHNA and CDR2 YSLEER come from the germline V gene. CDR3 coding DNA: TGCGCCAGCAGCCAAAAGAACTTCTATGGCTACACCTTC. Its translation: CASSQKNFYGYTF.

This chain joins TRBV7-9 and TRBJ1-2; a possible D gene is TRBD1 (6 bases). CDR1 is SEHNR and CDR2 is FQNEAQ in the germline V gene (reference sequence). Deletions cut 5 bases from V and 8 bases from J, with 12 bases between. This CDR3 is 12 amino acids long. The chain's CDR3 is CASSLIGGGYTF. Here the CDR3 DNA reads TGTGCCAGCAGCCTAATAGGGGGAGGCTACACCTTC.

This clone was seen once. The V and J genes are TRBV13 and TRBJ2-5, with D possibly being TRBD2 (6 bases). The CDR3 is made up of 14 amino acids. Germline loops: CDR1 PRHDT, CDR2 FYEKMQ (reference sequence). The germline V and J ends were trimmed by 7 bases and 1 base, with 13 bases remaining between them. The CDR3, as DNA: TGTGCCAGCACCTTGGAGGGGCTCCAAGAGACCCAGTACTTC. Translation gives CASTLEGLQETQYF.

This clone was counted once. V usage is TRBV19 and J usage is TRBJ1-1, with 9 bases identical to TRBD1. The CDR3 sequence is 14 residues long. The ends lost 7 bases at V and 6 bases at J; junction bases unmatched: 9. Germline CDR1 reads LNHDA; CDR2 reads SQIVND (reference sequence). DNA of the CDR3: TGTGCCAGTACCCAATCGGGACAGGGAGCTGAAGCTTTCTTT. Translation: CASTQSGQGAEAFF.

The V call is TRBV18, the J call TRBJ2-7; TRBD2 matches 8 bases. The CDR3 contains 18 residues. The germline V gene has CDR1 KGHSH and CDR2 LQKENI. The V and J ends lost 5 bases and 4 bases, in that order; junction bases with no gene match: 19. The CDR3 spells CASSSRPVGGRTDYEQYF. CDR3 DNA: TGTGCCAGCTCATCACGACCGGTTGGCGGGAGGACCGATTACGAGCAGTACTTC.

V and J are TRBV5-1 and TRBJ2-5; maybe TRBD1 (6 bases). Trimming cost V 1 base and J 4 bases, with 14 bases left between them. The CDR3 consists of 15 residues. Germline CDR1 SGHRS, CDR2 YFSETQ. The CDR3 coding sequence is TGCGCCAGCAGCTTGAGCTTGGGGGCACGAGAGACCCAGTACTTC. Amino acids: CASSLSLGARETQYF.

About this clone: This sample includes further DNA sequences coding for the same CDR3. The V and J genes are TRBV12-3 or TRBV12-4 and TRBJ2-7, with TRBD1 matching 7 bases. The V and J ends lost 8 bases and 0 bases, in that order; junction bases with no gene match: 4. The CDR3 has 13 residues. The CDR3 reads CASSAGGSYEQYF. In DNA form, the CDR3 reads TGTGCCAGCTCCGCAGGGGGCTCCTACGAGCAGTACTTC.

This clone was picked up a small number of times. This chain connects TRBV4-2 to TRBJ2-7; 9 positions match TRBD2. The CDR3 runs to 17 residues. Germline V gene sequence: CDR1 LGHNA, CDR2 YNFKEQ. V trimming: 0 bases; J trimming: 2 bases; junction bases outside the gene matches: 8. In DNA form, the CDR3 reads TGTGCCAGCAGCCAAGAGCGCGGCGGGAGGGCACCCTACGAGCAGTACTTC. This encodes CASSQERGGRAPYEQYF.

This CDR3 is CASSGRTSGRVYNEQFF. DNA of the CDR3: TGTGCCAGCAGCGGGCGGACTAGCGGGAGAGTCTACAATGAGCAGTTCTTC. The V call is TRBV5-6, the J call TRBJ2-1, with 13 bases aligning to TRBD2. Germline V gene data show CDR1 as SGHDT and CDR2 as YYEEEE. J gave up 3 bases and V 4 bases, and 7 bases lay outside the gene matches. This CDR3 is built from 17 residues.

V usage is TRBV24-1 and J usage is TRBJ2-2, with TRBD1 matching 8 bases. CDR1 is KGHDR, CDR2 SFDVKD, per germline. The CDR3 has 18 residues. V lost 6 bases to trimming and J lost 5 bases; unmatched junction nucleotides: 16. The CDR3 loop is CATSSTPGQGARTGELFF. The DNA for the CDR3 is TGTGCCACCAGTTCCACTCCGGGGCAGGGGGCGCGTACCGGGGAGCTGTTTTTT.

The rearrangement joins TRBV10-1 to TRBJ2-3; D is undetermined. This CDR3 contains 14 residues. Deletions cut 4 bases from V and 1 base from J, with 9 bases between. Germline CDR1 and CDR2: WNHNN and SYGVQD (reference sequence). In DNA, the CDR3 is TGCGCCAGCAGTGGGGTCCAGGGCACAGATACGCAGTATTTT. It codes for CASSGVQGTDTQYF.

The chain combines TRBV2 with TRBJ2-1; possibly TRBD2 for D (5 bases). CDR3 length: 13 amino acids. The V and J ends lost 8 bases and 4 bases respectively, with 12 bases between them. Germline CDR1 SNHLY, CDR2 FYNNEI. DNA of the CDR3: TGTGCCAGCCTTCGGGAATCATACAATGAGCAGTTCTTC. It specifies CASLRESYNEQFF.

This clone came up once. The chain combines TRBV19 with TRBJ2-2; the match to TRBD1 covers 9 bases. This CDR3 is built from 16 residues. The V gene's germline CDR1 is LNHDA and CDR2 SQIVND (reference sequence). Trimming cost V 8 bases and J 4 bases; bases outside gene matches: 11. The chain's CDR3 is CASYPPGQGFTGELFF. The CDR3 DNA is TGTGCCAGTTACCCCCCTGGACAGGGGTTCACCGGGGAGCTGTTTTTT. The full variable domain, its missing parts supplied by reference TRBV19 and TRBJ2-2, is DGGITQSPKYLFRKEGQNVTLSCEQNLNHDAMYWYRQDPGQGLRLIYYSQIVNDFQKGDIAEGYSVSREKKESFPLTVTSAQKNPTAFYLCASYPPGQGFTGELFFGEGSRLTVL.

This clone is a singleton in its sample. The chain recombines TRBV4-1 with TRBJ1-5; 7 bases are shared with TRBD1. The CDR3 sequence is 16 residues long. The germline V gene has CDR1 MGHRA and CDR2 YSYEKL. With 0 bases clipped from V and 2 bases from J, the junction kept 4 bases outside the gene matches. In DNA, the CDR3 is TGCGCCAGCAGCCAAGATCCCCAGGGGGGCAATCAGCCCCAGCATTTT. Amino acid sequence: CASSQDPQGGNQPQHF.

This chain uses TRBV7-9 with TRBJ1-2; D not certain. V lost 1 base to trimming and J lost 6 bases, with 12 bases between them. The CDR3 contains 14 residues. The germline CDR1 and CDR2 sequences are SEHNR and FQNEAQ (reference sequence). The CDR3 DNA reads as TGTGCCAGCAGCTTAGGGGAGGGAGAGGATGGCTACACCTTC. It yields the protein CASSLGEGEDGYTF.